The 27 T cell receptor beta chains given below trace back to one sample, sequenced in a study of identical twins. One entry per CDR3 protein, called by TCRdb with MiXCR from the 5' RACE reads. The repertoire holds approximately 600,000 distinct CDR3 sequences, with less than 9% as singletons. These data also featured in a second study, about yellow fever vaccine responses in identical twins.

The sequenced sample was PBMCs. The receptors originated from a woman between 18 and 29 years old in good health.

The V gene is TRBV7-3, the J gene TRBJ2-3; D not certain. V was pared by 1 base and J by 2 bases, with 10 bases between. Germline CDR1 is SGHTA and CDR2 is FQGTGA. The CDR3 contains 15 residues. CDR3 DNA: TGTGCCAGCAGCTTAAAAAGTATCTCCACAGATACGCAGTATTTT. Its translation: CASSLKSISTDTQYF.

This rearrangement joins TRBV4-1 to TRBJ2-7; the D gene is possibly TRBD1 (6 bases). This CDR3 contains 14 residues. Trimming stripped 1 base from V and 0 bases from J, with 7 bases between. Germline lookup yields CDR1 MGHRA and CDR2 YSYEKL. The CDR3 DNA follows: TGCGCCAGCAGCCAAGGGGACACCTCCTACGAGCAGTACTTC. Amino acids: CASSQGDTSYEQYF.

This clonotype has only a few counts. This sequence joins TRBV29-1 and TRBJ2-1; TRBD2 aligns across 10 bases. In germline, CDR1 is SQVTM, CDR2 ANQGSEA. The CDR3 runs to 13 residues. After removal of 7 bases from V and 8 bases from J, the junction contained 8 bases not matched to a gene. The CDR3, as DNA: TGCAGCGCTAGCGGGGGAGTCTTGCATGAGCAGTTCTTC. Its protein product is CSASGGVLHEQFF.

This clonotype was detected only a few times. This chain uses TRBV10-3 with TRBJ2-1; 11 nucleotides align to TRBD2. The CDR3 is 16 residues long. Germline V CDR1 and CDR2: ENHRY, SYGVKD. In DNA form, the CDR3 reads TGTGGCGCAGTGAAAGAGGGACTAGCGGACTACAATGAGCAGTTCTTC. This codes for CGAVKEGLADYNEQFF.

The table lists this clonotype with many counts. The chain has TRBV12-5 and TRBJ2-1; 10 nucleotides line up with TRBD2. This CDR3 comprises 16 residues. CDR1 and CDR2 from the germline V gene are LGHNT and FRNRAP. The trim removed 5 bases at V and 6 bases at J, leaving 10 bases unmatched. The CDR3 spells CASGTPQREGLNEQFF. The CDR3 bases are TGTGCTAGTGGTACCCCCCAGCGGGAGGGCCTCAATGAGCAGTTCTTC.

This chain joins TRBV7-9 and TRBJ2-5; D not certain. Germline assignment: CDR1 SEHNR and CDR2 FQNEAQ (reference sequence). The length of the CDR3 is 15 residues. V gave up 6 bases and J gave up 5 bases, with 19 bases separating them. Here the CDR3 reads CASRPRVGGGETQYF. As DNA, the CDR3 is TGTGCCAGCAGACCCCGTGTGGGCGGTGGGGAGACCCAGTACTTC.

A few counts support this clonotype. This chain links TRBV20-1 with TRBJ2-5, with D possibly called TRBD1 or TRBD2 (5 bases each). The germline V and J ends were trimmed by 3 bases and 1 base, with 18 bases remaining between them. Germline CDR1 is DFQATT and CDR2 is SNEGSKA (reference sequence). There are 16 residues in the CDR3. The CDR3 DNA follows: TGCAGTGCTAGGACCCCTACCGGGACCCTCCAAGAGACCCAGTACTTC. Protein product: CSARTPTGTLQETQYF.

This sequence joins TRBV18 and TRBJ2-3; maybe TRBD2 (6 bases). The germline V and J ends were trimmed by 5 bases and 10 bases, with 16 bases remaining between them. Looked up from germline, CDR1 is KGHSH and CDR2 is LQKENI. CDR3 length equals 13 residues. The chain's CDR3 is CASSTGLILPQYF. The CDR3 nucleotides are TGTGCCAGCTCAACGGGACTTATTCTTCCGCAGTATTTT. The variable domain in full, with the rest retrieved from reference TRBV18 and TRBJ2-3, is NAGVMQNPRHLVRRRGQEARLRCSPMKGHSHVYWYRQLPEEGLKFMVYLQKENIIDESGMPKERFSAEFPKEGPSILRIQQVVRGDSAAYFCASSTGLILPQYFGPGTRLTVL.

This clonotype was counted between two and nine times. The V call is TRBV12-3 or TRBV12-4, the J call TRBJ1-5; D gene uncertain. Trimming shortened V by 0 bases and J by 12 bases, and 12 bases separated the two germline ends. The CDR3 has 13 amino acids. CDR3 in amino acids: CASSLAGLDHQHF. The CDR3 DNA sequence: TGTGCCAGCAGTTTAGCAGGACTCGACCACCAGCATTTT.

This clonotype appeared many times. The chain combines TRBV9 with TRBJ2-4, with 7 bases matching TRBD1. The germline CDR1 and CDR2 sequences are SGDLS and YYNGEE. CDR3 length equals 15 residues. V lost 3 bases and J lost 0; bases outside the gene matches: 3. The CDR3 DNA sequence: TGTGCCAGCAGCGGACAGGGAAAAGCCAAAAACATTCAGTACTTC. The encoded protein is CASSGQGKAKNIQYF.

Only a few counts were recorded for this clonotype. The J gene is TRBJ2-1, the V gene TRBV24-1; 8 bases map to TRBD1. CDR1 KGHDR and CDR2 SFDVKD come from the germline V gene. This CDR3 comprises 16 residues. Germline trimming cut 3 bases from V and 3 bases from J; bases unmatched to any gene: 6. As DNA, the CDR3 is TGTGCCACCAGTGATCCTCAGACAGGGGTCTACAATGAGCAGTTCTTC. Protein: CATSDPQTGVYNEQFF.

The chain recombines TRBV7-6 with TRBJ1-1; TRBD1 matches 9 bases. The CDR3 is 15 amino acids. The V segment lost 5 bases and the J segment 4 bases; nucleotides outside the gene matches: 8. Germline V gene lookup returns CDR1 SGHVS and CDR2 FNYEAQ. The CDR3 is CASSAPQGAVTEAFF. As DNA, the CDR3 is TGTGCCAGCAGCGCACCACAGGGGGCTGTCACTGAAGCTTTCTTT.

Many counts were recorded for this clonotype. The rearrangement links TRBV4-1 to TRBJ2-2; D call uncertain. The germline V gene encodes CDR1 MGHRA and CDR2 YSYEKL. Trimming took off 6 bases at V and 0 bases at J, with 11 bases between the two ends. This CDR3 spans 15 amino acids. In DNA, the CDR3 is TGCGCCAGCAGGCAACAAAGCGCGAACACCGGGGAGCTGTTTTTT. Its protein product is CASRQQSANTGELFF.

This clonotype was seen more than once but under ten times. CDR3 residues: CAIGGQGEVIEQYF. The CDR3 nucleotides are TGTGCCATCGGAGGACAGGGGGAGGTTATCGAGCAGTACTTC. The J gene is TRBJ2-7, the V gene TRBV10-3, with 10 bases that match TRBD1. V was clipped by 8 bases and J by 6 bases; unmatched bases: 10. The germline V gene encodes CDR1 ENHRY and CDR2 SYGVKD. The CDR3 is made up of 14 amino acids.

This clonotype was seen ten or more times. The rearrangement uses TRBV5-1 and TRBJ2-5, with 12 nucleotides matching TRBD2. Germline CDR1 and CDR2: SGHRS and YFSETQ. The trim removed 2 bases at V and 5 bases at J, leaving 4 bases unmatched. This CDR3 spans 15 amino acids. The CDR3 DNA sequence: TGCGCCAGCAGCTTTACCCTAGCGGGGGGGGAGACCCAGTACTTC. Residues: CASSFTLAGGETQYF.

The chain recombines TRBV11-2 with TRBJ2-5; the D is unclear. CDR3 length: 17 amino acids. The germline gives CDR1 SGHAT, CDR2 FQNNGV. V dropped 0 bases and J dropped 2 bases, with 16 bases sitting between them. The CDR3 DNA follows: TGTGCCAGCAGCTTAGAGGCCCCGCCCAGCACACAAGAGACCCAGTACTTC. This gives the protein CASSLEAPPSTQETQYF.

The chain joins TRBV20-1 to TRBJ1-1, with D uncertain. Germline V gene data show CDR1 as DFQATT and CDR2 as SNEGSKA (reference sequence). The CDR3 length is 12 residues. V shed 6 bases and J shed 2 bases, with 10 bases lying between them. The CDR3 reads CSATDTNTEAFF. The CDR3 DNA reads as TGCAGTGCCACAGACACCAACACTGAAGCTTTCTTT.

This clonotype was seen only a few times. This rearrangement joins TRBV2 to TRBJ2-1; 8 bases align to TRBD2. The CDR3 has 13 residues. After removal of 8 bases from V and 4 bases from J, the junction contained 4 bases not matched to a gene. Germline V gives CDR1 SNHLY, CDR2 FYNNEI. The CDR3 nucleotides read TGTGCCAGCGAGCGGGAGACATACAATGAGCAGTTCTTC. It specifies CASERETYNEQFF.

Only a few counts were recorded for this clonotype. The chain employs TRBV6-1 and TRBJ2-5, with D possibly matching TRBD1 (5 bases). CDR1 is MNHNS, CDR2 SASEGT, per germline. V was trimmed by 4 bases and J by 4 bases, leaving 16 bases between them. The CDR3 extends over 15 amino acids. Written as DNA, the CDR3 is TGTGCCAGCAGTGGGCAGGGAAGCTTTAGAGAGACCCAGTACTTC. This sequence encodes CASSGQGSFRETQYF.

Many counts were recorded for this clonotype. V and J are TRBV2 and TRBJ2-1; no clear D gene. The CDR3 consists of 11 residues. V was cut by 5 bases and J by 15 bases, with 14 bases left in between. CDR1 and CDR2 (germline): SNHLY, FYNNEI. CDR3 sequence reads: CASSPDGDGFF. The DNA of the CDR3 is TGTGCCAGCAGTCCCGACGGCGACGGGTTCTTC. Filled out from reference TRBV2 and TRBJ2-1, the complete variable domain reads EPEVTQTPSHQVTQMGQEVILRCVPISNHLYFYWYRQILGQKVEFLVSFYNNEISEKSEIFDDQFSVERPDGSNFTLKIRSTKLEDSAMYFCASSPDGDGFFGPGTRLTVL.

In its sample, this clonotype was seen many times. V usage is TRBV5-1 and J usage is TRBJ1-1; D unresolved. The germline V and J ends were trimmed by 0 bases and 0 bases, with 9 bases remaining between them. Germline CDR1 SGHRS, CDR2 YFSETQ. The CDR3 contains 15 residues. The CDR3: CASSLAGGVNTEAFF. The CDR3 nucleotides read TGCGCCAGCAGCTTGGCCGGTGGGGTGAACACTGAAGCTTTCTTT.

The rearrangement links TRBV20-1 to TRBJ1-6; D may be TRBD1 (6 bases). Germline CDR1 and CDR2: DFQATT and SNEGSKA (reference sequence). Trimming took 0 bases from V and 9 from J, leaving 15 bases between them. This CDR3 is 15 amino acids long. CDR3 loop: CSARDNRAQISPLHF. The DNA for the CDR3 is TGCAGTGCTAGAGATAACAGGGCCCAAATTTCACCCCTCCACTTT.

In this sample, this clonotype turned up many times. The chain joins TRBV29-1 to TRBJ1-1; D ambiguous. Looked up from germline, CDR1 is SQVTM and CDR2 is ANQGSEA. Between the trimmed V and J ends, which lost 4 bases and 4 bases, there was a span of 10 bases. The CDR3 has 12 amino acids. The CDR3 is CSVGRSGTEAFF. CDR3 bases: TGCAGCGTTGGACGGTCGGGCACTGAAGCTTTCTTT.

This clonotype was seen at least ten times. This chain connects TRBV18 to TRBJ2-1; weak D call: TRBD2 (6 bases). Deletions cut 2 bases from V and 1 base from J, with 6 bases between. Per the germline V gene, CDR1 is KGHSH and CDR2 is LQKENI. This CDR3 is 14 amino acids long. CDR3 amino acids: CASSPGGSYNEQFF. CDR3 in DNA: TGTGCCAGCTCACCAGGGGGGTCCTACAATGAGCAGTTCTTC.

The chain is built from TRBV20-1 and TRBJ2-5, with D possibly called TRBD1 or TRBD2 (5 bases each). Germline V gene data show CDR1 as DFQATT and CDR2 as SNEGSKA (reference sequence). The CDR3 spans 15 residues. V was cut by 0 bases and J by 7 bases, with 18 bases left in between. The CDR3 DNA reads as TGCAGTGCTAGAGATCTAAGTCTAGATGGGGGGACCCAGTACTTC. This codes for CSARDLSLDGGTQYF.

Comment on this clonotype: This could be a read error, since a much larger clone is one nucleotide away. The chain has TRBV7-8 and TRBJ2-7; the D gene is possibly TRBD1 (6 bases). Germline V gene data show CDR1 as SGHVS and CDR2 as FQNEAQ. CDR3 length: 16 residues. The CDR3: CAGSLAGTSFSYEQYV. The CDR3 DNA reads TGTGCCGGCAGCTTAGCTGGGACATCCTTTTCCTACGAGCAGTACGTC.

This clonotype was observed a handful of times. DNA of the CDR3: TGCGCCAGCAGCGTAGGGACAGGGTCCTACGAGCAGTACTTC. It codes for CASSVGTGSYEQYF. The chain carries TRBV5-1 and TRBJ2-7; 9 nucleotides align to TRBD1. The CDR3 is made up of 14 amino acids. The germline V gene has CDR1 SGHRS and CDR2 YFSETQ. The ends lost 4 bases at V and 1 base at J; junction bases unmatched: 3. Full variable domain (outside the CDR3, taken from reference TRBV5-1 and TRBJ2-7): KAGVTQTPRYLIKTRGQQVTLSCSPISGHRSVSWYQQTPGQGLQFLFEYFSETQRNKGNFPGRFSGRQFSNSRSEMNVSTLELGDSALYLCASSVGTGSYEQYFGPGTRLTVT.